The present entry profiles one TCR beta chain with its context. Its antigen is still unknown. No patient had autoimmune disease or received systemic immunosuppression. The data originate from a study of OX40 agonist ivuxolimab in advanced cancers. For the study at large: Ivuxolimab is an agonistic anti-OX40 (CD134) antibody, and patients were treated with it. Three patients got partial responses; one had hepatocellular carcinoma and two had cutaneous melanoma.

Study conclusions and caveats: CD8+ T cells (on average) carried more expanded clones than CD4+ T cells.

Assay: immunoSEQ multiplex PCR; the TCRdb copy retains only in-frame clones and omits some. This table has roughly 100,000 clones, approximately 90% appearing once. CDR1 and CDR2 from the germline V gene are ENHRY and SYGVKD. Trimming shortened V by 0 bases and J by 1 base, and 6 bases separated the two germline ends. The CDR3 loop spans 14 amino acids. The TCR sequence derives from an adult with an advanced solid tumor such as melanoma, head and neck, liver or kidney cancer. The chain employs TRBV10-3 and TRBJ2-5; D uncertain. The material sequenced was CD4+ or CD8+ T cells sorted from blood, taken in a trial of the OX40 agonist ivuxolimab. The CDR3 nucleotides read TGTGCCATCAGTGAGTCCGGGTCCCAAGAGACCCAGTACTTC. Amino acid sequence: CAISESGSQETQYF.